Listed below are T cell receptor beta chains from one sample, sequenced in a study of a mutant IDH1 vaccine in newly diagnosed glioma. These TCRs are of unknown antigen specificity. Sequencing was performed with immunoSEQ multiplex PCR; in TCRdb, only in-frame clones are kept and a portion is missing. The sample consists of 45,000 to 65,000 clones, less than 70% of them appearing once. Sequenced here: peripheral blood mononuclear cells (PBMCs), sampled from a glioma patient whose treatment included an IDH1 peptide vaccine. The receptors shown here come from a man aged 35-49 years with glioma. Some clones in this sample may be carry-over from other donors' samples. Both conserved end residues are part of each CDR3. Fields, in order: clone size, D gene, CDR3 length, J gene, V gene, CDR3 protein, CDR3 DNA. The D gene is left open where the match is weak. Clone size is shown for a subset of rows, as once, few, many or a class of expanded clone.

clone_size: NA
d_call: NA
cdr3_length: 13
j_call: TRBJ1-2
v_call: TRBV19
cdr3_aa: CASSVGALSGYTF
cdr3_nt: TGTGCCAGTAGCGTAGGGGCTCTCTCTGGCTACACCTTC

clone_size: NA
d_call: TRBD1
cdr3_length: 15
j_call: TRBJ1-1
v_call: TRBV5-1
cdr3_aa: CASSLVTGEYPEAFF
cdr3_nt: TGCGCCAGCAGCTTGGTTACAGGGGAATACCCTGAAGCTTTCTTT

clone_size: NA
d_call: NA
cdr3_length: 18
j_call: TRBJ1-2
v_call: TRBV4-1
cdr3_aa: CASSQGRGTKAPEYGYTF
cdr3_nt: TGCGCCAGCAGCCAGGGACGGGGGACGAAGGCCCCTGAATATGGCTACACCTTC

clone_size: NA
d_call: NA
cdr3_length: 11
j_call: TRBJ1-1
v_call: TRBV19
cdr3_aa: CASSTPTEAFF
cdr3_nt: TGTGCCAGTAGTACGCCCACTGAAGCTTTCTTT

clone_size: few
d_call: NA
cdr3_length: 13
j_call: TRBJ2-7
v_call: TRBV29-1
cdr3_aa: CSAVGDWGYEQYF
cdr3_nt: TGCAGCGCTGTGGGTGATTGGGGTTACGAGCAGTACTTC

clone_size: few
d_call: NA
cdr3_length: 12
j_call: TRBJ1-5
v_call: TRBV1
cdr3_aa: CTSSQGQRPQHF
cdr3_nt: TGCACCAGCAGCCAAGGCCAGCGTCCCCAGCATTTT

clone_size: NA
d_call: TRBD1
cdr3_length: 15
j_call: TRBJ1-4
v_call: TRBV4-1
cdr3_aa: CASSPIGGGNEKLFF
cdr3_nt: TGCGCCAGCAGCCCCATAGGAGGGGGCAATGAAAAACTGTTTTTT

clone_size: NA
d_call: TRBD2
cdr3_length: 17
j_call: TRBJ2-1
v_call: TRBV7-2
cdr3_aa: CASSFRPGLAGMDEQFF
cdr3_nt: TGTGCCAGCAGCTTTAGACCGGGACTAGCGGGGATGGATGAGCAGTTCTTC

clone_size: few
d_call: TRBD1
cdr3_length: 15
j_call: TRBJ1-5
v_call: TRBV19
cdr3_aa: CASSVGTGGEQPQHF
cdr3_nt: TGTGCCAGTAGTGTAGGGACAGGGGGCGAGCAGCCCCAGCATTTT

clone_size: NA
d_call: NA
cdr3_length: 17
j_call: TRBJ1-3
v_call: TRBV9
cdr3_aa: CASSVAWMGSSGNTIYF
cdr3_nt: TGTGCCAGCAGCGTAGCTTGGATGGGTTCCTCTGGAAACACCATATATTTT

clone_size: NA
d_call: TRBD1
cdr3_length: 16
j_call: TRBJ2-1
v_call: TRBV6-5
cdr3_aa: CASSYVGTAVSGEQFF
cdr3_nt: TGTGCCAGCAGTTACGTTGGGACAGCCGTTTCGGGTGAGCAGTTCTTC

clone_size: few
d_call: NA
cdr3_length: 11
j_call: TRBJ2-3
v_call: TRBV30
cdr3_aa: CAWSVSDTQYF
cdr3_nt: TGTGCCTGGAGTGTTTCAGATACGCAGTATTTT

clone_size: few
d_call: NA
cdr3_length: 15
j_call: TRBJ2-7
v_call: TRBV7-9
cdr3_aa: CASSLGGQGNYEQYF
cdr3_nt: TGTGCCAGCAGCTTAGGAGGTCAGGGGAACTACGAGCAGTACTTC

clone_size: NA
d_call: NA
cdr3_length: 15
j_call: TRBJ2-1
v_call: TRBV6-5
cdr3_aa: CASSPMRARATEQFF
cdr3_nt: TGTGCCAGCAGCCCCATGCGGGCCAGGGCCACTGAGCAGTTCTTC